This T cell receptor beta chain was documented in a study of human thymus T cells. As to this clone: The antigen is undetermined.

Thymic tissue was derived from resections collected during corrective heart surgery. TCRdb's copy holds only in-frame clones and misses some; the assay was immunoSEQ multiplex PCR. The sample consists of some 120,000 clones, over 85% of them appearing once. Regarding the study as a whole: Thymic repertoires of unrelated individuals were reported in related research to overlap highly. Repertoires from thymus and blood appeared to show biased V and J gene usage.

The TCR sequence derives from a boy younger than two with a congenital heart defect but otherwise immunologically healthy. Sequencing input: thymus tissue.

Written as DNA, the CDR3 is TGTGCCAGCAGCTTAGATAACAGGGCGGACACTGAAGCTTTCTTT. Translation: CASSLDNRADTEAFF. This rearrangement joins TRBV7-2 to TRBJ1-1, with D tentatively TRBD1 (6 bases). This CDR3 region has 15 residues. Trimming cost V 1 base and J 3 bases, with 12 bases left between them. Germline CDR1 SGHTA, CDR2 FQGNSA.